A selection of T cell receptor beta chains follows, all from one sample in a study of graft-versus-host responses after intestinal transplantation. Their antigen targets remain unknown. This table comes from immunoSEQ multiplex PCR, and its TCRdb copy is limited to in-frame clones, with some not included. This sample has 60,000 to 65,000 clones; roughly 90% occur once, and the top ten carry around 1.7%. This sample comprised unstimulated CD8+ T cells sorted from spleen or lymph node cells, obtained before transplant. The source is a human donor who was the organ donor for an intestinal transplant. The CDR3 runs from the conserved cysteine through the conserved F or W. D genes are given only for firm matches. Rows may omit the clone size; those that give it use once, few, many or a size class.

TGTGCCAGCAGTTCTCTTGCGGGTAGCTCCTACGAGCAGTACTTC	CASSSLAGSSYEQYF	.	TRBJ2-7	TRBV7-9	.
TGTGCCAGCGAAGCCCTAGCGGGAGGAGAGGAGCTGTTTTTT	CASEALAGGEELFF	.	TRBJ2-2	TRBV2	TRBD2
TGTGCCTGGAGTGAACAGGGTAATGAGCAGTTCTTC	CAWSEQGNEQFF	.	TRBJ2-1	TRBV30	.
TGTGCCTGGAGTACATTTGCGGGAAACAATGAGCAGTTCTTC	CAWSTFAGNNEQFF	.	TRBJ2-1	TRBV30	.
TGTGCCAGCAGCTTGGCTACGGGATCCTACGAGCAGTACTTC	CASSLATGSYEQYF	.	TRBJ2-7	TRBV5-5	.
TGTGCCAGCAGCTATGGACAGGGGGCGATCTACGAGCAGTACTTC	CASSYGQGAIYEQYF	.	TRBJ2-7	TRBV7-8	TRBD1
TGTGCCAGCAGCACTAGCGGGGGTTCCTACAATGAGCAGTTCTTC	CASSTSGGSYNEQFF	few	TRBJ2-1	TRBV6-4	TRBD2
TGCGCCAGCAGCCAAACAGGAGTTCAGCCCCAGCATTTT	CASSQTGVQPQHF	.	TRBJ1-5	TRBV4-1	.
TGTGCCAGCAGTTATCTGAGCGGGACTAGCACAGATACGCAGTATTTT	CASSYLSGTSTDTQYF	.	TRBJ2-3	TRBV6-5	TRBD2
TGTGCCAGCAGCCAAGACGGTTTGAGCTCCTACAATGAGCAGTTCTTC	CASSQDGLSSYNEQFF	.	TRBJ2-1	TRBV14	.
TGTGCCAGCAGTCTAATAACTAGCGGGAGGAACATTCAGTACTTC	CASSLITSGRNIQYF	.	TRBJ2-4	TRBV27	TRBD2
TGTGCCAGCAGTTTGGCCAGGGGGCAGCCCCAGCATTTT	CASSLARGQPQHF	.	TRBJ1-5	TRBV28	TRBD1
TGCAGCGTGACGACAGGCCTAGGGTATGAGCAGTTCTTC	CSVTTGLGYEQFF	.	TRBJ2-1	TRBV29-1	.